This T cell receptor (beta chain) was found in a study of cytomegalovirus exposure and HLA in healthy donors. This CDR3 region has 15 residues. CDR1 and CDR2 (germline): SNHLY, FYNNEI. Trimming took off 4 bases at V and 3 bases at J, with 12 bases between the two ends. A single count supports this clone. These donors, healthy bone marrow donors, were studied. The PCR was carried out with 60 Vbeta primers and 13 Jbeta primers. In the authors' workflow: A later analysis tallied some 84 million unique TCR beta chains, some 12 million of them shared. Only in-frame clones appear in the TCRdb table, and some are missing; sequencing was by immunoSEQ multiplex PCR. V, J and clone size derive from that table, while D and trimming were established from the DNA sequence. The table records approximately 100,000 clones, roughly 70% of them present only once.

This clonotype originated in a man aged 40-50 years in good health and CMV-seronegative. The V call is TRBV2, the J call TRBJ2-2; D possibly corresponds to TRBD2 (7 bases). The specimen sequenced was PBMCs. This CDR3 reads CASSVRGGDTGELFF. CDR3 DNA sequence: TGTGCCAGCAGTGTGAGGGGGGGAGACACCGGGGAGCTGTTTTTT.